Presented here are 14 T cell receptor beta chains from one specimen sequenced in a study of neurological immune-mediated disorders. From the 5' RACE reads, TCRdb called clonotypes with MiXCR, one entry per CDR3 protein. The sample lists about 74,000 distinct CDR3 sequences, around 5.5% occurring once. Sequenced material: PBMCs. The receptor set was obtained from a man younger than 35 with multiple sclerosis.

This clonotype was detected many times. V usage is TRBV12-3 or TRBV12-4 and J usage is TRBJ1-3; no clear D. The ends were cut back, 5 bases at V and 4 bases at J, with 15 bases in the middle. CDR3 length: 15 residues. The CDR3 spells CASSPRAAWGNTIYF. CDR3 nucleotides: TGTGCCAGCAGTCCCCGCGCGGCGTGGGGAAACACCATATATTTT.

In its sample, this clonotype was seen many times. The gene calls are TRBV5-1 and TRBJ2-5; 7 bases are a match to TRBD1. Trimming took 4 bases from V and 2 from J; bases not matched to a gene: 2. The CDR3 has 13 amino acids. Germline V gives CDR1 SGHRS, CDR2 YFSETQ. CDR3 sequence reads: CASSRGQQETQYF. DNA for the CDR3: TGCGCCAGCAGCCGGGGACAGCAAGAGACCCAGTACTTC.

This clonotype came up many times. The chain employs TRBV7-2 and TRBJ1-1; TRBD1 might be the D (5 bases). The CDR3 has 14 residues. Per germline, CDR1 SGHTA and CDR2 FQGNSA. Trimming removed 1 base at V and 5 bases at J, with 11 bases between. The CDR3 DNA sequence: TGTGCCAGCAGCTTAGGCCAGGGTAGGACTGAAGCTTTCTTT. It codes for CASSLGQGRTEAFF.

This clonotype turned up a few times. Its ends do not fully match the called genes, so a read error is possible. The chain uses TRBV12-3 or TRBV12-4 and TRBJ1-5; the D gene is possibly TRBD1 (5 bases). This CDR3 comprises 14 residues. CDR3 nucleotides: TGTGCCAGCAGTCCCCCGGGACTCAATCAGCCCCAGAATTTT. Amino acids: CASSPPGLNQPQNF.

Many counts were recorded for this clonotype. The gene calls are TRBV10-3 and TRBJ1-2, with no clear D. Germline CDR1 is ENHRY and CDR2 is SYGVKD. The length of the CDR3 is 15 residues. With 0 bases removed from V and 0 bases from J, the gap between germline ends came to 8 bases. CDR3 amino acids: CAISESGTANYGYTF. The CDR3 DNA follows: TGTGCCATCAGTGAGTCAGGCACAGCTAACTATGGCTACACCTTC.

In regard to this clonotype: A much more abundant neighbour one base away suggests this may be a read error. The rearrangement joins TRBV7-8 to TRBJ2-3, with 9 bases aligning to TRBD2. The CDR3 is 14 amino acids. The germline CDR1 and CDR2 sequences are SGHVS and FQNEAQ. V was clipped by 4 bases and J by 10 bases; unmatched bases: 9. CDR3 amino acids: CASSYIAGAYSQYF. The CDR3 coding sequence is TGTGCCAGCAGCTATATAGCGGGGGCGTATTCGCAGTATTTT.

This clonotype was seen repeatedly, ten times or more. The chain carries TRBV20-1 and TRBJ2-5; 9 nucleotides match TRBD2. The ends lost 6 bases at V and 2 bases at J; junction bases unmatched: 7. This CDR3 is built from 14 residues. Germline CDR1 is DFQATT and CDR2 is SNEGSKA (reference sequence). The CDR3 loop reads CSAPLAGPQETQYF. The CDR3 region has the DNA TGCAGTGCCCCTCTAGCGGGACCGCAAGAGACCCAGTACTTC.

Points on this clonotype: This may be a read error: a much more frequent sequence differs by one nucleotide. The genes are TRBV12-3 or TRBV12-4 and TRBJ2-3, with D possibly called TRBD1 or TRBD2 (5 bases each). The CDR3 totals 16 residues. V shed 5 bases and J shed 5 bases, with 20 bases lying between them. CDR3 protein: CASSLTWGKGIDTQYF. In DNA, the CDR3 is TGTGCCAGCAGTCTAACTTGGGGGAAGGGGATAGATACGCAGTATTTT.

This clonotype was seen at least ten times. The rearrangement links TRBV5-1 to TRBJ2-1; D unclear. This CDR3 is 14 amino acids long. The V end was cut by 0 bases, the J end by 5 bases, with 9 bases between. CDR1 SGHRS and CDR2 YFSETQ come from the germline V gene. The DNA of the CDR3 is TGCGCCAGCAGCTTGGCACCCGAGAACAATGAGCAGTTCTTC. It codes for CASSLAPENNEQFF.

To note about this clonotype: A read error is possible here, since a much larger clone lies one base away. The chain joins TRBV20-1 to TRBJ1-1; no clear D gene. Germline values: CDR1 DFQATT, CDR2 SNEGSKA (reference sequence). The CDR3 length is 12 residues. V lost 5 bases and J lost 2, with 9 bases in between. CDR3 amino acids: CSAAPTNTEAFF. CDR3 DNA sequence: TGCAGTGCTGCCCCCACAAACACTGAAGCTTTCTTT.

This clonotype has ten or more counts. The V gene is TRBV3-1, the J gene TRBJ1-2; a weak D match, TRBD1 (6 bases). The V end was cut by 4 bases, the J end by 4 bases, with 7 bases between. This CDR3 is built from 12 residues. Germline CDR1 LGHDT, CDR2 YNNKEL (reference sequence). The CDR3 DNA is TGTGCCAGCAGCCGGACAGCCTATGGCTACACCTTC. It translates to CASSRTAYGYTF.

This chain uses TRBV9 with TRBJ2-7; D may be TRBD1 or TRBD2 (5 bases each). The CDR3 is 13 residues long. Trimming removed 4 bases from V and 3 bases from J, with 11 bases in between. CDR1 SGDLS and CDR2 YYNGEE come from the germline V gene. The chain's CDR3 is CASSWGSGYEQYF. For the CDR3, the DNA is TGTGCCAGCAGCTGGGGCAGCGGCTACGAGCAGTACTTC.

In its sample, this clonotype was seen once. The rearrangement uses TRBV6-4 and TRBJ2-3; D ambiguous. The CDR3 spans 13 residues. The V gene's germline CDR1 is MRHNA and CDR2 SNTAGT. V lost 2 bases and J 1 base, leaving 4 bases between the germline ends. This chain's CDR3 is CASSDKGTDTQYF. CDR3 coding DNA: TGTGCCAGCAGTGACAAGGGCACAGATACGCAGTATTTT.

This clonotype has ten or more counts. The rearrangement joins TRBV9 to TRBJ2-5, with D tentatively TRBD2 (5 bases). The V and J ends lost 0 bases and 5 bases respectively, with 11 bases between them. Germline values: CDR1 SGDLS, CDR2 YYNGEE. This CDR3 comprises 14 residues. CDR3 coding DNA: TGTGCCAGCAGCGTAGTTGACTATAGCGAGACCCAGTACTTC. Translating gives CASSVVDYSETQYF.